This T cell receptor beta chain derives from a study of blood T cell repertoires in COVID-19. As for the study in general: In each case, the material was cDNA or gDNA derived from T cells, B-cell-depleted T cells, or PBMCs.

Seattle patients were enrolled during active infection and followed longitudinally. In the authors' methods: Estimated nucleated cell counts came from reference gene primer amplification. Clones were sequenced by immunoSEQ multiplex PCR, and TCRdb holds only the in-frame ones, with some missing. That table supplies the V and J calls and clone size; D and trimming were determined from the DNA. The repertoire holds more than 60,000 clones, with 75% to 90% as singletons. The TCR originated in a man older than 75 with COVID-19, enrolled during active disease. The sequenced sample consisted of peripheral blood.

The CDR3 nucleotides read TGTGCCAGTAGTATCGGACAGGGAGGGGATCAGCCCCAGCATTTT. This encodes CASSIGQGGDQPQHF. V and J are TRBV19 and TRBJ1-5, with 8 bases matching TRBD1. The germline V gene encodes CDR1 LNHDA and CDR2 SQIVND (reference sequence). The J segment lost 5 bases and the V segment lost 3 bases, leaving 6 bases of the junction unmatched. The CDR3 sequence is 15 residues long.